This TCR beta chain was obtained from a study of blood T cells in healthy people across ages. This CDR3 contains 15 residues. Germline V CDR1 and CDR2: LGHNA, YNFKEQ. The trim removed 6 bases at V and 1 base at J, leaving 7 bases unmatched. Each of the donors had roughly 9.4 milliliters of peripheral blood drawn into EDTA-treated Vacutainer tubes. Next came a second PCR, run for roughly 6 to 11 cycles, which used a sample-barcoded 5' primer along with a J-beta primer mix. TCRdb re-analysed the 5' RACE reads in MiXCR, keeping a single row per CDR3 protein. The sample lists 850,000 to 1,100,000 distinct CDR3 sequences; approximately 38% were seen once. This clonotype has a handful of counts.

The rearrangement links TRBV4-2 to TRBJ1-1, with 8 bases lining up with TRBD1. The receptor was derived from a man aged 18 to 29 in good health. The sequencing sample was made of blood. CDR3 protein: CASSQTGDGNTEAFF. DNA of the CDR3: TGTGCCAGCAGTCAGACAGGGGACGGGAACACTGAAGCTTTCTTT.